The present T cell receptor (beta chain) was sequenced within a study of blood T cell repertoires in COVID-19. Looking at the study overall: T cells, B-cell-depleted T cells, or PBMCs supplied cDNA or gDNA.

V was clipped by 4 bases and J by 0 bases, with 9 bases between them. There are 14 residues in the CDR3. Germline V gives CDR1 LGHDT, CDR2 YNNKEL (reference sequence). Per the study methods: The assay estimated nucleated cells by amplifying reference gene primers. Some clones are missing from TCRdb's copy, which holds only in-frame ones; the method was immunoSEQ multiplex PCR. V and J calls and clone size come straight from that table; D and trimming were deduced from the DNA. The data show 300,000 or so clones, with around 84% seen just once and 1.3% held by the top ten. This TCR was sampled from a man in his 70s with acute or convalescent COVID-19. The sample comprised peripheral blood. V gene TRBV3-1 (or the pseudogene TRBV3-2) combines with J gene TRBJ1-1, with D tentatively TRBD1 (5 bases). The CDR3, as DNA: TGTGCCAGCAGCCCCGACAGATTGAACACTGAAGCTTTCTTT. This translates into CASSPDRLNTEAFF.